This TCR beta chain was profiled in a study of blood T cell repertoires in COVID-19. Across the study: The United States, Italy and Spain supplied acute and convalescent COVID-19 samples. PBMCs, B-cell-depleted T cells, or T cells provided the cDNA or gDNA that made up the material.

Source study methods: Reference gene primer amplification gave estimated nucleated cell counts. Clones were read by immunoSEQ multiplex PCR, and TCRdb kept only the in-frame ones, dropping some. V, J and clone size derive from that table, while D and trimming were established from the DNA sequence. The sample comprises 200,000 to 300,000 clones, about 87% of which are singletons, and approximately 4% rests with the top ten. This CDR3 contains 13 residues. V was cut by 0 bases and J by 6 bases, with 8 bases left in between. The germline V gene has CDR1 SGHKS and CDR2 YYEKEE (reference sequence). The rearrangement links TRBV5-5 to TRBJ2-3; no definite D call. The sample taken for sequencing was peripheral blood. The TCR sequence derives from a man between 60 and 70 years old who had recovered from COVID-19. CDR3 amino acids: CASSLGTADTQYF. In DNA form, the CDR3 reads TGTGCCAGCAGCTTGGGTACAGCCGATACGCAGTATTTT. Together with reference TRBV5-5 and TRBJ2-3, the CDR3 gives the full variable domain: DAGVTQSPTHLIKTRGQQVTLRCSPISGHKSVSWYQQVLGQGPQFIFQYYEKEERGRGNFPDRFSARQFPNYSSELNVNALLLGDSALYLCASSLGTADTQYFGPGTRLTVL.